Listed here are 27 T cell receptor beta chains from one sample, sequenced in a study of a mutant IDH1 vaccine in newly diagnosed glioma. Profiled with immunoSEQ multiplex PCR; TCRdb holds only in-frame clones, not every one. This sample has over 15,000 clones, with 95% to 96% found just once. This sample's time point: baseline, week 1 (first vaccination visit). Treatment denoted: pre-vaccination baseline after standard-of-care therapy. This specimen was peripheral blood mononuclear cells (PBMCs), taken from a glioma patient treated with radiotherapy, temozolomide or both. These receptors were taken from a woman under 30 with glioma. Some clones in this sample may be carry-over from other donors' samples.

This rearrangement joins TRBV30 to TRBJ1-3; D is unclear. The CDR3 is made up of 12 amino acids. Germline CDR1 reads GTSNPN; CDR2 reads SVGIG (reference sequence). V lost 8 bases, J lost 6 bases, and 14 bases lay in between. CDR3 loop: CALTESANTIYF. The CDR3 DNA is TGTGCCCTGACGGAATCGGCAAACACCATATATTTT.

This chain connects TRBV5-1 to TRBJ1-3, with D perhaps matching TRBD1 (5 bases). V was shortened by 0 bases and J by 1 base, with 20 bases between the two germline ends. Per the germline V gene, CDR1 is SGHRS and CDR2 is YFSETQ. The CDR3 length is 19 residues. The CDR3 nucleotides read TGCGCCAGCAGCTTGGGGGGGTCAAGATCTCTAGCTTCTGGAAACACCATATATTTT. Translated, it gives CASSLGGSRSLASGNTIYF.

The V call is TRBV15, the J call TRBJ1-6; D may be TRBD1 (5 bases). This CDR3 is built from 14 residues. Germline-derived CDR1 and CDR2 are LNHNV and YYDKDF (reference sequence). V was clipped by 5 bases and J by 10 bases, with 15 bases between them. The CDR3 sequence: CATSPGVQGSPLHF. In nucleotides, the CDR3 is TGTGCCACCAGCCCGGGGGTCCAAGGGTCACCCCTCCACTTT. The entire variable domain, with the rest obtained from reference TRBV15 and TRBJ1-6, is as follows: DAMVIQNPRYQVTQFGKPVTLSCSQTLNHNVMYWYQQKSSQAPKLLFHYYDKDFNNEADTPDNFQSRRPNTSFCFLDIRSPGLGDTAMYLCATSPGVQGSPLHFGNGTRLTVT.

CDR3 DNA sequence: TGTGCCAGCTCACTCGTAGGGACCCTGGGCTACGAGCAGTACTTC. Its protein product is CASSLVGTLGYEQYF. The gene calls are TRBV18 and TRBJ2-7; either TRBD1 or TRBD2 may supply D (5 bases each). V gave up 4 bases and J gave up 3 bases, with 16 bases separating them. The germline CDR1 and CDR2 sequences are KGHSH and LQKENI. This CDR3 contains 15 residues.

CDR3: CASSLAGNANTGELFF. The CDR3 region has the DNA TGTGCCAGCAGCTTAGCGGGAAACGCGAACACCGGGGAGCTGTTTTTT. The rearrangement uses TRBV7-2 and TRBJ2-2; no reliable D call. Germline-derived CDR1 and CDR2 are SGHTA and FQGNSA. V shed 0 bases and J shed 0 bases, with 8 bases lying between them. The CDR3 consists of 16 residues. Based on the CDR3 plus reference TRBV7-2 and TRBJ2-2, the full variable domain is GAGVSQSPSNKVTEKGKDVELRCDPISGHTALYWYRQSLGQGLEFLIYFQGNSAPDKSGLPSDRFSAERTGGSVSTLTIQRTQQEDSAVYLCASSLAGNANTGELFFGEGSRLTVL.

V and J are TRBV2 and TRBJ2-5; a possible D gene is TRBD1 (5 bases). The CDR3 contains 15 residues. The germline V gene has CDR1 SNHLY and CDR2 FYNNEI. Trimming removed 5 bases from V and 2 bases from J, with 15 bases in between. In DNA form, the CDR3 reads TGTGCCAGCAGTCAGGAGTGGGGCCCTCAAGAGACCCAGTACTTC. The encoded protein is CASSQEWGPQETQYF.

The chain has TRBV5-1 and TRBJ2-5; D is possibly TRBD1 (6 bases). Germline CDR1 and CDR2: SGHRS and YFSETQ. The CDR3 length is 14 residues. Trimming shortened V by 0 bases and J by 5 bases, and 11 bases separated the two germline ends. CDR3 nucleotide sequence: TGCGCCAGCAGCTTGGACAGGGTAGGCGAGACCCAGTACTTC. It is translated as CASSLDRVGETQYF.

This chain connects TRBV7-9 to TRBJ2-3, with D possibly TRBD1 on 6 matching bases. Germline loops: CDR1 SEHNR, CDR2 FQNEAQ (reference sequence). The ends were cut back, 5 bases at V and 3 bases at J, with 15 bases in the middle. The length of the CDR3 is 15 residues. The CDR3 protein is CASSAPRGGTDTQYF. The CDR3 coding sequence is TGTGCCAGCAGCGCACCCCGAGGGGGTACAGATACGCAGTATTTT.

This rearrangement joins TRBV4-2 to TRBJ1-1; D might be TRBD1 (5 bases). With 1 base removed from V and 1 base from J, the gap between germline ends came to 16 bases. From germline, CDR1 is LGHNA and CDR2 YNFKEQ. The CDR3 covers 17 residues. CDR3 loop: CASSQVLGREGNTEAFF. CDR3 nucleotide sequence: TGTGCCAGCAGCCAAGTTTTGGGCAGGGAGGGGAACACTGAAGCTTTCTTT.

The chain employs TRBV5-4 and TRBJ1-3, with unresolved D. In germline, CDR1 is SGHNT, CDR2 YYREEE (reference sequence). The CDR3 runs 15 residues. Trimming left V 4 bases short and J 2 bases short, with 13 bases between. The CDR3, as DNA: TGTGCCAGCAGCGGCCCCACCGGGGCTGGAAACACCATATATTTT. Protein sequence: CASSGPTGAGNTIYF.

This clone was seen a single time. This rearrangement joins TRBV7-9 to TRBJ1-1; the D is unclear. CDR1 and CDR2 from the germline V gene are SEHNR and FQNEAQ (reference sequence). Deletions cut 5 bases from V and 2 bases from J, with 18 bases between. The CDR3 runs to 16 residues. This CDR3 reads CASSPETGIQNTEAFF. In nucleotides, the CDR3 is TGTGCCAGCAGCCCAGAGACCGGGATCCAAAACACTGAAGCTTTCTTT.

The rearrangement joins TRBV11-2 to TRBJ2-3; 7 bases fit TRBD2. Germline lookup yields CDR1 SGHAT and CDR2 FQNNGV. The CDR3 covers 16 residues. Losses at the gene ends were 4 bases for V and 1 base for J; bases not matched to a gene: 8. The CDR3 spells CASSWSGGGGTDTQYF. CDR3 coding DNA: TGTGCCAGCAGCTGGTCGGGGGGAGGCGGCACAGATACGCAGTATTTT.

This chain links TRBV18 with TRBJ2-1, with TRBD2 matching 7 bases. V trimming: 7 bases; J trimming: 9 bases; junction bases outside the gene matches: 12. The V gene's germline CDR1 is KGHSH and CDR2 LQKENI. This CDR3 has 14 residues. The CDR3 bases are TGTGCCAGCTTCCGAGGTGCGGGGGAAGGTGAGCAGTTCTTC. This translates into CASFRGAGEGEQFF.

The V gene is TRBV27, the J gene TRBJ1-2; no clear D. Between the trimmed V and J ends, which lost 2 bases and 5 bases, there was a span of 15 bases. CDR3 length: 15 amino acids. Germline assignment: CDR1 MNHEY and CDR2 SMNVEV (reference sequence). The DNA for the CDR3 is TGTGCCAGCAGTTTAAGGACCCCTTATTTATATGGCTACACCTTC. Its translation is CASSLRTPYLYGYTF.

This CDR3 is CASSPGILGAFF. The DNA of the CDR3 is TGTGCCAGCAGCCCGGGCATTTTGGGAGCTTTCTTT. The chain recombines TRBV7-9 with TRBJ1-1; D is uncertain. Germline values: CDR1 SEHNR, CDR2 FQNEAQ (reference sequence). V was clipped by 5 bases and J by 10 bases, with 14 bases between them. This CDR3 is 12 amino acids long.

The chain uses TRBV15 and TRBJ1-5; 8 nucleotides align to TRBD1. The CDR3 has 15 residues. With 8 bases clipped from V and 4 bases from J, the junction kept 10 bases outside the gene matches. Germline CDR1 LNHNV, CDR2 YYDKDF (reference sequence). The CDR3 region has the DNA TGTGCCACCCGGTTGCCCGGACAGGGTAATCAGCCCCAGCATTTT. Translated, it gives CATRLPGQGNQPQHF.

Written as DNA, the CDR3 is TGTGCCAGCAGCCTAGACTCGACAGTTACTTATGGCTACACCTTC. Encoded protein: CASSLDSTVTYGYTF. The chain has TRBV7-2 and TRBJ1-2; tentatively, D is TRBD1 (5 bases). V lost 5 bases and J lost 5, with 18 bases in between. The CDR3 consists of 15 residues. Germline V gene lookup returns CDR1 SGHTA and CDR2 FQGNSA. The full variable domain, its missing parts supplied by reference TRBV7-2 and TRBJ1-2, is GAGVSQSPSNKVTEKGKDVELRCDPISGHTALYWYRQSLGQGLEFLIYFQGNSAPDKSGLPSDRFSAERTGGSVSTLTIQRTQQEDSAVYLCASSLDSTVTYGYTFGSGTRLTVV.

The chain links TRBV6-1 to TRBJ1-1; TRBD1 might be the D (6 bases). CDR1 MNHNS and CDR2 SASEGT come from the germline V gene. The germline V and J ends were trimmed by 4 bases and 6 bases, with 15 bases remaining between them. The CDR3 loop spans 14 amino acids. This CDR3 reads CASSVLRGLSEAFF. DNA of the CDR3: TGTGCCAGCAGTGTGTTGAGGGGGTTGTCTGAAGCTTTCTTT.

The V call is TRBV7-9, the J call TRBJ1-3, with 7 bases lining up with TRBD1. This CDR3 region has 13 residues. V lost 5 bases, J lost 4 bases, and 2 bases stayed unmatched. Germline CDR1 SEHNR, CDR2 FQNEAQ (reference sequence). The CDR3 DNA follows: TGTGCCAGCAGCCAGGGGGTCGGAAACACCATATATTTT. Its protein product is CASSQGVGNTIYF.

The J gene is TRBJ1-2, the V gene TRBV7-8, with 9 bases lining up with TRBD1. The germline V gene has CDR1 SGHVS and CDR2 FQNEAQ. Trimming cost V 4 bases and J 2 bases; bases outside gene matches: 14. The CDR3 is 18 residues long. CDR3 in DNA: TGTGCCAGCAGCTCTAGTGGGGCTCGGGACAGGGTAAACTATGGCTACACCTTC. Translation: CASSSSGARDRVNYGYTF.

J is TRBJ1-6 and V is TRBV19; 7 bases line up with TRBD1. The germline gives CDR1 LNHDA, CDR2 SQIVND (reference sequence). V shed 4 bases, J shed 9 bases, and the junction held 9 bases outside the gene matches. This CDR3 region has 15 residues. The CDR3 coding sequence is TGTGCCAGTAGTAACCCTGTAGGGACAGTTTCACCCCTCCACTTT. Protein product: CASSNPVGTVSPLHF.

This CDR3 is CASSLWGTSNQPQHF. The CDR3 coding sequence is TGTGCCAGCAGTTTATGGGGGACTAGCAATCAGCCCCAGCATTTT. The V and J genes are TRBV27 and TRBJ1-5; D possibly corresponds to TRBD1 (5 bases). The CDR3 totals 15 residues. V lost 1 base, J lost 0 bases, and 7 bases lay in between. Germline V gene sequence: CDR1 MNHEY, CDR2 SMNVEV (reference sequence).

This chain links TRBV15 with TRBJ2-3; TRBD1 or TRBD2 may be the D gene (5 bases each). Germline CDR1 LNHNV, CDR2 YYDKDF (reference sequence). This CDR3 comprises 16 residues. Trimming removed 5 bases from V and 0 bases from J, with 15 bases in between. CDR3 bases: TGTGCCACCAGCCCCTTTTTCGGGGCTAGCACAGATACGCAGTATTTT. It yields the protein CATSPFFGASTDTQYF.

For the CDR3, the DNA is TGCGCCAGCAGCTTGGTGCAGGGGACGGAGCTGTTTTTT. It specifies CASSLVQGTELFF. The rearrangement joins TRBV5-1 to TRBJ2-2; the D gene is possibly TRBD1 (6 bases). Germline V gene data show CDR1 as SGHRS and CDR2 as YFSETQ. V shed 0 bases and J shed 10 bases, with 10 bases lying between them. The CDR3 is 13 amino acids.

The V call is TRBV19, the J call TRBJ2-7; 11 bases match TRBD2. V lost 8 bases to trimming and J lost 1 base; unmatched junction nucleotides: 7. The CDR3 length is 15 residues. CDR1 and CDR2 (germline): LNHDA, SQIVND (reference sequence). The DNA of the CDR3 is TGTGCCAGTTCATTTAGCGGGAGGGCTTCCTACGAGCAGTACTTC. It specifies CASSFSGRASYEQYF.

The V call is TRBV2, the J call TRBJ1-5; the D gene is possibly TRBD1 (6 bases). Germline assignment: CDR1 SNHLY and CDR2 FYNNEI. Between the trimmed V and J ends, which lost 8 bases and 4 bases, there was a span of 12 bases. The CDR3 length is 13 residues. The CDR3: CASGDKGNQPQHF. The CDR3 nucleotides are TGTGCCAGCGGGGACAAGGGGAATCAGCCCCAGCATTTT.

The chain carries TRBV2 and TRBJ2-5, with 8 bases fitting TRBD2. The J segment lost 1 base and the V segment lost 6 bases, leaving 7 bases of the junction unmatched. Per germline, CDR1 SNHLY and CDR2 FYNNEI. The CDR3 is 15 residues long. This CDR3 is CASRYNSGIQETQYF. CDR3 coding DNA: TGTGCCAGCAGGTATAATAGCGGGATCCAAGAGACCCAGTACTTC.